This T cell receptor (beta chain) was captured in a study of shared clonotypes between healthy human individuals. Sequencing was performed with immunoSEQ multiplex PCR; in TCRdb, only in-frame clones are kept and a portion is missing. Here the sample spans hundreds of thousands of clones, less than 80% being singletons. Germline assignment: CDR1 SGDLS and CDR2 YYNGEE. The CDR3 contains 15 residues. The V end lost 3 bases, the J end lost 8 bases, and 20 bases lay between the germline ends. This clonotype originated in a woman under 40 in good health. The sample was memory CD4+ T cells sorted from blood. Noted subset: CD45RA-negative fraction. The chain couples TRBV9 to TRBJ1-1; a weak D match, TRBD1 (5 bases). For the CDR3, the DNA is TGTGCCAGCAGCGCCCGGACGGACACACCTTCAGAAGCTTTCTTT. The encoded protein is CASSARTDTPSEAFF.